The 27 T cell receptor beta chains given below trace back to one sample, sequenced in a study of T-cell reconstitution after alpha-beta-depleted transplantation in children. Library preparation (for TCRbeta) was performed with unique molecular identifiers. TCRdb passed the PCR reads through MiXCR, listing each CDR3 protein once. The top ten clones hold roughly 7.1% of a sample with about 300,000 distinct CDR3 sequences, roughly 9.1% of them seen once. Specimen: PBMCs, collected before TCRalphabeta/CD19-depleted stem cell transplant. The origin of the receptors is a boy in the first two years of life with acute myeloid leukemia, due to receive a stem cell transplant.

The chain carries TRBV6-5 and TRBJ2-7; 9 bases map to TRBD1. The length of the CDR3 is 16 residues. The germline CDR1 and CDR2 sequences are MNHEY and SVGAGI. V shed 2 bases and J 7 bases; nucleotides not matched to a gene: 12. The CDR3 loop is CASSYAPGTGSGEQYF. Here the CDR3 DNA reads TGTGCCAGCAGTTACGCCCCCGGGACAGGGAGTGGGGAGCAGTACTTC.

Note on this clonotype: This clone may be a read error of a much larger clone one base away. CDR3 region: CASSLFFWRKTDTQYF. The CDR3 region has the DNA TGTGCCAGCAGCTTATTCTTTTGGAGGAAAACAGATACGCAGTATTTT. This chain uses TRBV7-2 with TRBJ2-3; D might be TRBD2 (5 bases). This CDR3 is 16 amino acids long. Between the trimmed V and J ends, which lost 2 bases and 3 bases, there was a span of 15 bases. From germline, CDR1 is SGHTA and CDR2 FQGNSA. The variable domain in full, completed from reference TRBV7-2 and TRBJ2-3, reads GAGVSQSPSNKVTEKGKDVELRCDPISGHTALYWYRQSLGQGLEFLIYFQGNSAPDKSGLPSDRFSAERTGGSVSTLTIQRTQQEDSAVYLCASSLFFWRKTDTQYFGPGTRLTVL.

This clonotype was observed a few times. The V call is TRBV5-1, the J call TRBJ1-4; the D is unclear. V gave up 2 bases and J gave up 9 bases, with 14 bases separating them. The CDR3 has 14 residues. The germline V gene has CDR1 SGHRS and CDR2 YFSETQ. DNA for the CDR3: TGCGCCAGCAGCTTTGACGGGTATTCACAAAAACTGTTTTTT. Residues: CASSFDGYSQKLFF.

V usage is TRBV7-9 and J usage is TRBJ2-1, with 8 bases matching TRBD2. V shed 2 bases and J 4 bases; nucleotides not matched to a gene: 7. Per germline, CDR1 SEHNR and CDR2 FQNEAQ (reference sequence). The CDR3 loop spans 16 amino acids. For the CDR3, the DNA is TGTGCCAGCAGCTTACCCGGACTAGCAAGGTACAATGAGCAGTTCTTC. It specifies CASSLPGLARYNEQFF.

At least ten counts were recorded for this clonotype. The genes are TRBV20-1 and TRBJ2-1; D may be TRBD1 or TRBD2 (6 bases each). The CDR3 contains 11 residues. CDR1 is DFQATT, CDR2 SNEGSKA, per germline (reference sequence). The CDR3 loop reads CRASGGSEQFF. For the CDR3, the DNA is TGCAGGGCTTCCGGGGGCAGTGAGCAGTTCTTC.

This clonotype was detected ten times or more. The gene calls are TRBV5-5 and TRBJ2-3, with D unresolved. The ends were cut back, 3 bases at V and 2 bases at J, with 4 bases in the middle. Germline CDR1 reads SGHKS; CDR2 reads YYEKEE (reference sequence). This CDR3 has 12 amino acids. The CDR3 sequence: CASSSLTDTQYF. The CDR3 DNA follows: TGTGCCAGCAGCTCGCTCACAGATACGCAGTATTTT. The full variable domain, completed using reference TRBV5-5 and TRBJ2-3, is DAGVTQSPTHLIKTRGQQVTLRCSPISGHKSVSWYQQVLGQGPQFIFQYYEKEERGRGNFPDRFSARQFPNYSSELNVNALLLGDSALYLCASSSLTDTQYFGPGTRLTVL.

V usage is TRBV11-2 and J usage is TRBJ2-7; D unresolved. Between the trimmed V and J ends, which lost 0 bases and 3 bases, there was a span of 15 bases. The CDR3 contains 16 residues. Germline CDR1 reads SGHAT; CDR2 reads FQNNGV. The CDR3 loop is CASSLEGGASHYEQYF. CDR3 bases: TGTGCCAGCAGCTTAGAAGGTGGTGCCAGCCACTACGAGCAGTACTTC.

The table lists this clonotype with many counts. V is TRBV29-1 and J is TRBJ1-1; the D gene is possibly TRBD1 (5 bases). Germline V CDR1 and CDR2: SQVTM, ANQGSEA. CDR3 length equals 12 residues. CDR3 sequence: CFLGRVNTEAFF. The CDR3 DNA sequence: TGCTTCCTGGGACGGGTGAACACTGAAGCTTTCTTT.

In DNA form, the CDR3 reads TGTGCCAGCAGCTTATTTAGGCCTGGGCCGGGGAGTGGCTACACCTTC. Translation gives CASSLFRPGPGSGYTF. The chain carries TRBV7-9 and TRBJ1-2; D not certain. This CDR3 is 16 amino acids long. Germline CDR1 and CDR2: SEHNR and FQNEAQ (reference sequence). V lost 2 bases to trimming and J lost 7 bases, with 20 bases between them.

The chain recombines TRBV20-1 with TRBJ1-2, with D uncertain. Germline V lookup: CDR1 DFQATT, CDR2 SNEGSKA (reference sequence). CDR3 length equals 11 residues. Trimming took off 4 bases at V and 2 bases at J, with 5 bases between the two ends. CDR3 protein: CSAIRNYGYTF. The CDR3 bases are TGCAGTGCTATCAGGAACTATGGCTACACCTTC.

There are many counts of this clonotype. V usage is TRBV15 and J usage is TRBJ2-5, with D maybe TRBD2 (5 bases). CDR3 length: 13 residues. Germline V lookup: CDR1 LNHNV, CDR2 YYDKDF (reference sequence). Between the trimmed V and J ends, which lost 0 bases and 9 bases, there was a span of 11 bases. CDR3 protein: CATSRDREWAQYF. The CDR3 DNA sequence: TGTGCCACCAGCAGAGATAGGGAGTGGGCCCAGTACTTC.

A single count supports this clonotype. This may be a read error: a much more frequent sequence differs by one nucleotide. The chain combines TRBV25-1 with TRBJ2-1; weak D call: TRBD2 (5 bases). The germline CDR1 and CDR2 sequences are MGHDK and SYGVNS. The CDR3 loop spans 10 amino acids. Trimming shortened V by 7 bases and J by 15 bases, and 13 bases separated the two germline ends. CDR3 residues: CASTASTRFF. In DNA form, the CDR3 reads TGTGCCAGCACTGCAAGCACTAGGTTCTTC. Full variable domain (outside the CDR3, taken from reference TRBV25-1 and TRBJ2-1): EADIYQTPRYLVIGTGKKITLECSQTMGHDKMYWYQQDPGMELHLIHYSYGVNSTEKGDLSSESTVSRIRTEHFPLTLESARPSHTSQYLCASTASTRFFGPGTRLTVL.

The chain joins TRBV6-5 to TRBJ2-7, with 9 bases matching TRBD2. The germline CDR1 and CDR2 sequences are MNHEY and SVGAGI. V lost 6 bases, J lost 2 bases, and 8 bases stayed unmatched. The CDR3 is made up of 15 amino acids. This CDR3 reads CASRSSGSRAYEQYF. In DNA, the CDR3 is TGTGCCAGCAGAAGTAGCGGGAGCCGCGCCTACGAGCAGTACTTC.

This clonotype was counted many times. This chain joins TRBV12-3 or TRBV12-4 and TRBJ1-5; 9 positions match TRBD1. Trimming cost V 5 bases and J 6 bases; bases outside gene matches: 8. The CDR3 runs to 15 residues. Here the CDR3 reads CASSTSGTGFQPQHF. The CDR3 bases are TGTGCCAGCAGTACTTCCGGGACAGGGTTTCAGCCCCAGCATTTT.

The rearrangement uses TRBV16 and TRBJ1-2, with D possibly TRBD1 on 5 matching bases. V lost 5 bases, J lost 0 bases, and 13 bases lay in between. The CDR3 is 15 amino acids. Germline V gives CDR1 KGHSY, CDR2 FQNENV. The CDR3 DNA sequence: TGTGCCAGCAGCTTGATCAAGGGACCTAACTATGGCTACACCTTC. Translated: CASSLIKGPNYGYTF.

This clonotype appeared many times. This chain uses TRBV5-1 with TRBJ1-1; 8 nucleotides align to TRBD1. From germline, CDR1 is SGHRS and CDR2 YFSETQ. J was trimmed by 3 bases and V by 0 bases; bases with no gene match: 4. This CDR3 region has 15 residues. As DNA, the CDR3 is TGCGCCAGCAGCTTGGGGAGACAGGGGTACACTGAAGCTTTCTTT. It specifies CASSLGRQGYTEAFF.

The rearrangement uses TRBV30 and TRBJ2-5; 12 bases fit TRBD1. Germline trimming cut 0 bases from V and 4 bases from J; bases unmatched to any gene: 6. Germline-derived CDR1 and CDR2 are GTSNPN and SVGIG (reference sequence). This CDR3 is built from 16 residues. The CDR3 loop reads CAWSVFGTGGRETQYF. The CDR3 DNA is TGTGCCTGGAGTGTCTTCGGGACAGGGGGCCGAGAGACCCAGTACTTC. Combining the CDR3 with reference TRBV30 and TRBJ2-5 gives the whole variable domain SQTIHQWPATLVQPVGSPLSLECTVEGTSNPNLYWYRQAAGRGLQLLFYSVGIGQISSEVPQNLSASRPQDRQFILSSKKLLLSDSGFYLCAWSVFGTGGRETQYFGPGTRLLVL.

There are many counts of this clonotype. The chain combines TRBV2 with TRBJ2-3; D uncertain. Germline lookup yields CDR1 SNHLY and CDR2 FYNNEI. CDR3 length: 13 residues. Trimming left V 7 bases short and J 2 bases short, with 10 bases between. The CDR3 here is CASTTGVTDTQYF. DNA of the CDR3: TGTGCCAGCACGACTGGTGTCACAGATACGCAGTATTTT.

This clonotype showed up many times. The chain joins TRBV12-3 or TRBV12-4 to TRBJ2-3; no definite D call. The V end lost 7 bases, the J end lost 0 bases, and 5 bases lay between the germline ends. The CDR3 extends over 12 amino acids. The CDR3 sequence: CASIDSTDTQYF. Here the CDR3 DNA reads TGTGCCAGCATCGACAGCACAGATACGCAGTATTTT.

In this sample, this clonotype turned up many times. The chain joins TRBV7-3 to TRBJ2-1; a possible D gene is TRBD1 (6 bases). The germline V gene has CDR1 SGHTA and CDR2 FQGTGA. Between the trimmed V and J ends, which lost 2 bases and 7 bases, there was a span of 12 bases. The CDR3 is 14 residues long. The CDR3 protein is CASSLGQGWNEQFF. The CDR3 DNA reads TGTGCCAGCAGCTTAGGGCAGGGGTGGAATGAGCAGTTCTTC.

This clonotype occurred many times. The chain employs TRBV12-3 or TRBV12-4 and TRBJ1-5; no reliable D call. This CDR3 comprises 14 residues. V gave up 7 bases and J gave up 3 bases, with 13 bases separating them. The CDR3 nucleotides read TGTGCCAGCACCCCTCGCGGGGACAATCAGCCCCAGCATTTT. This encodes CASTPRGDNQPQHF.

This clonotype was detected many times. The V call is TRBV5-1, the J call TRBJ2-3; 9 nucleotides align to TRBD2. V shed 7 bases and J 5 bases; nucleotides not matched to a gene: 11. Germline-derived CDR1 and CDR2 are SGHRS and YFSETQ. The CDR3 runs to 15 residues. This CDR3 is CASSRGGAERDTQYF. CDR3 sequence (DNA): TGCGCCAGCTCTCGCGGGGGGGCCGAGAGAGATACGCAGTATTTT.

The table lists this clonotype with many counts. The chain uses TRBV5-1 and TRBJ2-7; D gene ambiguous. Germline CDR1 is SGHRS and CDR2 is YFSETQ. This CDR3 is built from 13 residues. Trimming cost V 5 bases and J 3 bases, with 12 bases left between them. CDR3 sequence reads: CASSHQDRYEQYF. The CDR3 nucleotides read TGCGCCAGCAGTCATCAGGACCGCTACGAGCAGTACTTC.

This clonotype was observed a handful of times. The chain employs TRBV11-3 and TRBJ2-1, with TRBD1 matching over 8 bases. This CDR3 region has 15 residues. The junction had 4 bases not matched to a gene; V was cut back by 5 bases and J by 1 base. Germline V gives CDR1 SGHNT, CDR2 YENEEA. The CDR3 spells CASSLRDRSYNEQFF. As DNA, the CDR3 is TGTGCCAGCAGCCTCCGGGACAGGTCCTACAATGAGCAGTTCTTC.

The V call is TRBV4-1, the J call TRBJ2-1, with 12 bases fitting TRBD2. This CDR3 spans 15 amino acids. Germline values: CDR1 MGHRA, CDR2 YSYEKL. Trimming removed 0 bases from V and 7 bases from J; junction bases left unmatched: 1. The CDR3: CASSQETSGRNEQFF. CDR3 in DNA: TGCGCCAGCAGCCAAGAAACTAGCGGGAGGAATGAGCAGTTCTTC.

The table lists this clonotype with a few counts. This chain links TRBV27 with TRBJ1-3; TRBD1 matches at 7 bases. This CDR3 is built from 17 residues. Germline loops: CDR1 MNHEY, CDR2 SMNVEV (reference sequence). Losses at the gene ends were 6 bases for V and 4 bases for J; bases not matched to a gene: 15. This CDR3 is CASRDITSGTVGNTIYF. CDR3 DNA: TGTGCCAGCAGAGACATAACCTCCGGGACAGTCGGAAACACCATATATTTT.

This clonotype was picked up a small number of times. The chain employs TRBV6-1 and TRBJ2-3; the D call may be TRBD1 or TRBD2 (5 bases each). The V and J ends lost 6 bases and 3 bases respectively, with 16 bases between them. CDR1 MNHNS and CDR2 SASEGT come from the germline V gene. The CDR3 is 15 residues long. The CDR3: CASSPREIGTDTQYF. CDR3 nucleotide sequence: TGTGCCAGCAGCCCCAGGGAGATAGGAACAGATACGCAGTATTTT.